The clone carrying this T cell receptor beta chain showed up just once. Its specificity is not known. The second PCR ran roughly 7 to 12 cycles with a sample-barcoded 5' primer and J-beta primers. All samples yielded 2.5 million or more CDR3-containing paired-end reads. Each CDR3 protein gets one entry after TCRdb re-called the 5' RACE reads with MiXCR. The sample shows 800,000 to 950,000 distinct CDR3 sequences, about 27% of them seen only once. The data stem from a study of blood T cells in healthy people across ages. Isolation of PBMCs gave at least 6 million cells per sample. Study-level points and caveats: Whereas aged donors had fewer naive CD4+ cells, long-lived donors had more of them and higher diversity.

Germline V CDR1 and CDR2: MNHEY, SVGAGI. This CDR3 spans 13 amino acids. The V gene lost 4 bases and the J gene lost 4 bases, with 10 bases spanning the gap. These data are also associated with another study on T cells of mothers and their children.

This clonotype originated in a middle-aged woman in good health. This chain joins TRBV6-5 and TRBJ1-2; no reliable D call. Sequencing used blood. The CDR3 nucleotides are TGTGCCAGCAGTTCCCCGCTGACCTATGGCTACACCTTC. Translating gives CASSSPLTYGYTF.